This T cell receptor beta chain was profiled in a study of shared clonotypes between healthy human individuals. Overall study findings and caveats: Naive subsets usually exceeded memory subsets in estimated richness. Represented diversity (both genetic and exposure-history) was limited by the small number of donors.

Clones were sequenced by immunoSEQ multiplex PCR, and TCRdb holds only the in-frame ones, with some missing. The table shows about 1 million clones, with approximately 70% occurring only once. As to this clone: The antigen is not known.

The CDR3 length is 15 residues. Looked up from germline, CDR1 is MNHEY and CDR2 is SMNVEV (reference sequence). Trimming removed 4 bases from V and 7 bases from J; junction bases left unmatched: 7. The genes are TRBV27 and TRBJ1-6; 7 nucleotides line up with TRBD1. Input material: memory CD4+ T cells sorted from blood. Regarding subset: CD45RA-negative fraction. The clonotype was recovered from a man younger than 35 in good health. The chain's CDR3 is CASSYSGTENSPLHF. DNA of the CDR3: TGTGCCAGCAGTTATTCCGGGACAGAGAATTCACCCCTCCACTTT.